The T cell receptor beta chain described here comes from a study of blood T cell repertoires in COVID-19. In the source study's methods: Nucleated cell number was recorded as an estimate derived from reference gene primer amplification. The data were produced by immunoSEQ multiplex PCR, yet TCRdb's version contains in-frame clones alone and is incomplete. V, J and clone size were drawn from that table, and D and trimming were deduced from the DNA. The table lists approximately 160,000 clones, just over 85% of them singletons. The V end was cut by 5 bases, the J end by 8 bases, with 20 bases between. Germline V gene data show CDR1 as SGHTA and CDR2 as FQGTGA. The CDR3 spans 15 residues.

The chain couples TRBV7-3 to TRBJ2-3, with D possibly TRBD2 on 6 matching bases. The TCR originated in a man aged 45-65 years with active or convalescent COVID-19. Material: peripheral blood. CDR3 in amino acids: CASSPGDFLSATQYF. DNA of the CDR3: TGTGCCAGCAGCCCGGGGGACTTCCTCTCGGCTACGCAGTATTTT.